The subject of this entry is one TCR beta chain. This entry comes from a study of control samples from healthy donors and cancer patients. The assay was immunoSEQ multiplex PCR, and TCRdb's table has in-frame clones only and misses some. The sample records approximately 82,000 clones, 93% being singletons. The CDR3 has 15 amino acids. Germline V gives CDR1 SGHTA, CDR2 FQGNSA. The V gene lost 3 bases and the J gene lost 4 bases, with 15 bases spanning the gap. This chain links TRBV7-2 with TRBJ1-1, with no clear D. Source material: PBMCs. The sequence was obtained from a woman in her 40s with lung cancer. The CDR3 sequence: CASSFGLMEGTEAFF. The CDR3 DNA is TGTGCCAGCAGCTTCGGCCTGATGGAAGGCACTGAAGCTTTCTTT.